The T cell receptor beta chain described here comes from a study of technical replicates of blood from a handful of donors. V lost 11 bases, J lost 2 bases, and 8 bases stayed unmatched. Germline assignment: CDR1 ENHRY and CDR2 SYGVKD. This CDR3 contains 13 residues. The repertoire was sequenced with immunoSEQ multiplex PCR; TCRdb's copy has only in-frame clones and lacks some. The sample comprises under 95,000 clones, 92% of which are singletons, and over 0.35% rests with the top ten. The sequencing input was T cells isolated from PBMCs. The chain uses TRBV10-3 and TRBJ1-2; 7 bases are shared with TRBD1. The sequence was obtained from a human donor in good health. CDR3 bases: TGTGCCTCCTGGGACAGAACAAACTATGGCTACACCTTC. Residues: CASWDRTNYGYTF.